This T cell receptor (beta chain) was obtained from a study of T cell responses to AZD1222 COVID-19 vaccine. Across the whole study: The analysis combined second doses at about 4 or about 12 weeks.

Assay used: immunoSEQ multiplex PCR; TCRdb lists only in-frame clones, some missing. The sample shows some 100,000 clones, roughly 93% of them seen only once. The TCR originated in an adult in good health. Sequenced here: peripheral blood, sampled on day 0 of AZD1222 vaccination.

This CDR3 reads CAWETGDLRSPLHF. Written as DNA, the CDR3 is TGTGCCTGGGAGACAGGGGATCTCCGATCACCCCTCCACTTT. The V gene is TRBV30, the J gene TRBJ1-6; 8 positions match TRBD1. J was trimmed by 10 bases and V by 5 bases; bases with no gene match: 10. The CDR3 has 14 amino acids. The germline CDR1 and CDR2 sequences are GTSNPN and SVGIG (reference sequence).